This T cell receptor (beta chain) emerged from a study of T-cell reconstitution after alpha-beta-depleted transplantation in children. Preparation of the TCRbeta library involved a method that used unique molecular identifiers. MiXCR, run by TCRdb on the PCR reads, gives a single entry per CDR3 protein. In the table there are over 300,000 distinct CDR3 sequences, about a tenth of which are singletons. The CDR3 consists of 15 residues. V lost 5 bases to trimming and J lost 5 bases; unmatched junction nucleotides: 4. The J gene is TRBJ2-5, the V gene TRBV12-3 or TRBV12-4, with 14 bases lining up with TRBD2. The sequence was collected from a human donor who donated a stem cell graft to a child with acute lymphoblastic leukemia. The specimen comprised PBMCs from the stem cell graft donor, sampled from the stem cell graft. CDR3 DNA: TGTGCCAGCAGTAAACGGACTAGCGGGGGGGAGACCCAGTACTTC. This codes for CASSKRTSGGETQYF.